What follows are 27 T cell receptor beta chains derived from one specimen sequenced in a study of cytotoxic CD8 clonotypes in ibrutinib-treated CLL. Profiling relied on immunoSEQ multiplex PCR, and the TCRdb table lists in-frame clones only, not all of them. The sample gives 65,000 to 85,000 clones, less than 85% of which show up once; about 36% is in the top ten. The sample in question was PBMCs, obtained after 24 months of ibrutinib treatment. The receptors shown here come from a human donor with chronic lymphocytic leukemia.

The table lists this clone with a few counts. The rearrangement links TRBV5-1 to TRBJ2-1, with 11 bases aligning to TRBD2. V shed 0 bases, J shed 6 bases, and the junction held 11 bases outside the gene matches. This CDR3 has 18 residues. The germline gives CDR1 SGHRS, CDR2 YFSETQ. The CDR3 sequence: CASSLAPGLAVQINEQFF. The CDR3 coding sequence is TGCGCCAGCAGCTTGGCCCCGGGACTAGCGGTACAAATCAATGAGCAGTTCTTC.

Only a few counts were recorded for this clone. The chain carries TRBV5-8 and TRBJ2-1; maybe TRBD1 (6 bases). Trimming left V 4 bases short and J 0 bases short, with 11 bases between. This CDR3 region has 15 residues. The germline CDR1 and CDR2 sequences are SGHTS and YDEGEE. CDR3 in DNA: TGTGCCAGCAGCCTCAGGGGTATCTCCTACAATGAGCAGTTCTTC. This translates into CASSLRGISYNEQFF.

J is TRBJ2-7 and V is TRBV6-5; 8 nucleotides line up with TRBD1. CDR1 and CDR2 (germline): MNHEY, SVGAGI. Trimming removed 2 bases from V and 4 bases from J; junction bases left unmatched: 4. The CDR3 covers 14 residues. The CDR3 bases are TGTGCCAGCAGTTACGGGACAGGACGGTACGAGCAGTACTTC. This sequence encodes CASSYGTGRYEQYF.

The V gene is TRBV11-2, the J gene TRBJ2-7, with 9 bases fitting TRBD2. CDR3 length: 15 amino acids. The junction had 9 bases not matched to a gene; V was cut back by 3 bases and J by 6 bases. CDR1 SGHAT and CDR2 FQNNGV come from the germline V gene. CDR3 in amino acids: CASSFLVAGVAEQYF. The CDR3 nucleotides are TGTGCCAGCAGCTTCTTAGTAGCGGGAGTTGCCGAGCAGTACTTC.

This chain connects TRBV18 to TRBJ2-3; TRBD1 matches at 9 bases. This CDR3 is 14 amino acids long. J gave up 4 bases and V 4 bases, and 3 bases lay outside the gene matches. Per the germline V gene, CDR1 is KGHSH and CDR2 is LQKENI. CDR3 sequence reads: CASSRQGGADTQYF. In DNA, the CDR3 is TGTGCCAGCTCACGACAGGGGGGCGCAGATACGCAGTATTTT.

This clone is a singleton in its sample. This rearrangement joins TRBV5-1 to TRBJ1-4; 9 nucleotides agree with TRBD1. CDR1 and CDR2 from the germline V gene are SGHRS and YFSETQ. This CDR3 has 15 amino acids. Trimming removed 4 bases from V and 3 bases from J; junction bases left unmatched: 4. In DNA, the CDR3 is TGCGCCAGCAGCAATGGACAGGGGCCTAATGAAAAACTGTTTTTT. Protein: CASSNGQGPNEKLFF. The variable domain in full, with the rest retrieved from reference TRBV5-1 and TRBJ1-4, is KAGVTQTPRYLIKTRGQQVTLSCSPISGHRSVSWYQQTPGQGLQFLFEYFSETQRNKGNFPGRFSGRQFSNSRSEMNVSTLELGDSALYLCASSNGQGPNEKLFFGSGTQLSVL.

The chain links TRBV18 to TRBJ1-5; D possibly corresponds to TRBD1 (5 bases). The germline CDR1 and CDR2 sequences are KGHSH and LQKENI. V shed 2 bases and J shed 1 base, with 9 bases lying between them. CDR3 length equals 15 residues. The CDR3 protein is CASSPGHLSNQPQHF. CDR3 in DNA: TGTGCCAGCTCACCAGGACATCTAAGCAATCAGCCCCAGCATTTT.

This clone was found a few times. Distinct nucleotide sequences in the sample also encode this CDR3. The CDR3 region has the DNA TGCGCCAGCAGCTTGGATGAGACCCAGTACTTC. This encodes CASSLDETQYF. V is TRBV5-1 and J is TRBJ2-5; D call uncertain. CDR1 and CDR2 from the germline V gene are SGHRS and YFSETQ. The CDR3 covers 11 residues. Trimming shortened V by 0 bases and J by 5 bases, and 2 bases separated the two germline ends.

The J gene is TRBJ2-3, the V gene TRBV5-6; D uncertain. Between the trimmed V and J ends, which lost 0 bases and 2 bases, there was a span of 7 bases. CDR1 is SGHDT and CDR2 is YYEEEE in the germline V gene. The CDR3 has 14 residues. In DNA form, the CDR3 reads TGTGCCAGCAGCTTGGGTTTGGACACAGATACGCAGTATTTT. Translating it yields CASSLGLDTDTQYF.

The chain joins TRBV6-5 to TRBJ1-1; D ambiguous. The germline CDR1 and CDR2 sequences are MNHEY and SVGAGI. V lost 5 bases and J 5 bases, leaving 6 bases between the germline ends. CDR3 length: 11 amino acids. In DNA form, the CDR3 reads TGTGCCAGCAGTGCGTGGACTGAAGCTTTCTTT. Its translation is CASSAWTEAFF.

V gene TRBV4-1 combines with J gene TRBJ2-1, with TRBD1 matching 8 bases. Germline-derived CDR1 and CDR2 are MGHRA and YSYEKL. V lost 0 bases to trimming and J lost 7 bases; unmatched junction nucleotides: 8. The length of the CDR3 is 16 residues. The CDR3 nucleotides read TGCGCCAGCAGCCAAGATCCAGGGGGCTTTTTTAATGAGCAGTTCTTC. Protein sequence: CASSQDPGGFFNEQFF.

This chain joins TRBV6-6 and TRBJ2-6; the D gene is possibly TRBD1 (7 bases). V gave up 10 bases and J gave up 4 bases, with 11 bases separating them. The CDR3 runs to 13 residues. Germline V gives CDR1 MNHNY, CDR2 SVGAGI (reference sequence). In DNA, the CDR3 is TGTGCCACCAGGGGGGCGGGGGCCAACGTCCTGACTTTC. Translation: CATRGAGANVLTF.

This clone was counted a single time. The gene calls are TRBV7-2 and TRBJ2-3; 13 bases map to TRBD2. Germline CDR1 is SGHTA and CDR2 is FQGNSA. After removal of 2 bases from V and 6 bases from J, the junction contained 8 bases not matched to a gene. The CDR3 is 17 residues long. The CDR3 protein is CASSLRTSGRPGDTQYF. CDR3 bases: TGTGCCAGCAGCTTACGGACTAGCGGGAGACCGGGGGATACGCAGTATTTT. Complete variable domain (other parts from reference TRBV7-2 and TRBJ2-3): GAGVSQSPSNKVTEKGKDVELRCDPISGHTALYWYRQSLGQGLEFLIYFQGNSAPDKSGLPSDRFSAERTGGSVSTLTIQRTQQEDSAVYLCASSLRTSGRPGDTQYFGPGTRLTVL.

Here the CDR3 DNA reads TGTGCCAGCAGCTCGACTAGCCGGGCCTACGAGCAGTACTTC. Its protein product is CASSSTSRAYEQYF. This chain links TRBV7-2 with TRBJ2-7; 7 bases align to TRBD2. The trim removed 4 bases at V and 2 bases at J, leaving 5 bases unmatched. Germline V CDR1 and CDR2: SGHTA, FQGNSA. The CDR3 is 14 amino acids.

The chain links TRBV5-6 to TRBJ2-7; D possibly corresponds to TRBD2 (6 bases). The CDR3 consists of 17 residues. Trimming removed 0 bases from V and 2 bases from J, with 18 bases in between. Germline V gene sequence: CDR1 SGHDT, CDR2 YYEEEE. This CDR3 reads CASSLALPGTGPYEQYF. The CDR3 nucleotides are TGTGCCAGCAGCTTGGCCCTCCCGGGGACTGGACCCTACGAGCAGTACTTC.

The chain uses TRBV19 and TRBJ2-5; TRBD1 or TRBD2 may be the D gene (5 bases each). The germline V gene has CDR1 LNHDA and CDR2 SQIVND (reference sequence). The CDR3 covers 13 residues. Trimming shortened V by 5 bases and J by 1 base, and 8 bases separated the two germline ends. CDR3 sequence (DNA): TGTGCCAGTAGTGGGACGGCCCAAGAGACCCAGTACTTC. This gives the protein CASSGTAQETQYF.

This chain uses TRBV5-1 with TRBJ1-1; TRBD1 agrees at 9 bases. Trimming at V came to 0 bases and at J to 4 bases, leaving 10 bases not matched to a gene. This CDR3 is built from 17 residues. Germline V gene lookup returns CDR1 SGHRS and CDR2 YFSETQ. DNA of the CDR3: TGCGCCAGCAGCTTGGGGTCGGGACAGGGTATCAGCACTGAAGCTTTCTTT. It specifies CASSLGSGQGISTEAFF.

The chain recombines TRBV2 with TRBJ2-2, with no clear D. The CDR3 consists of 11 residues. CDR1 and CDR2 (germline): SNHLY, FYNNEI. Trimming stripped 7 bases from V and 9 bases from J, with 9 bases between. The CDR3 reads CASNLDRELFF. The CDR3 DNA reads TGTGCCAGCAATTTGGACCGGGAGCTGTTTTTT.

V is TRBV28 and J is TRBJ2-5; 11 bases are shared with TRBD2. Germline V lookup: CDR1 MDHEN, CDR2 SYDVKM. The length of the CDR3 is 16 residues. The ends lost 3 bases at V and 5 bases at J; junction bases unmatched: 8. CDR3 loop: CASSLGSGRAGETQYF. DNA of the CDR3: TGTGCCAGCAGTTTGGGTAGCGGGAGGGCCGGGGAGACCCAGTACTTC.

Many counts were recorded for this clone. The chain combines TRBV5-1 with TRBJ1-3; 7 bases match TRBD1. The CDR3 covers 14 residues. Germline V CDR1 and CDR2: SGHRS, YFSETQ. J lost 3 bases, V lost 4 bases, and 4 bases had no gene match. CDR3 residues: CASSIGTVGNTIYF. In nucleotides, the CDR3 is TGCGCCAGCAGCATAGGGACAGTTGGAAACACCATATATTTT. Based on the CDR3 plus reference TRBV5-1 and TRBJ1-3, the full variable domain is KAGVTQTPRYLIKTRGQQVTLSCSPISGHRSVSWYQQTPGQGLQFLFEYFSETQRNKGNFPGRFSGRQFSNSRSEMNVSTLELGDSALYLCASSIGTVGNTIYFGEGSWLTVV.

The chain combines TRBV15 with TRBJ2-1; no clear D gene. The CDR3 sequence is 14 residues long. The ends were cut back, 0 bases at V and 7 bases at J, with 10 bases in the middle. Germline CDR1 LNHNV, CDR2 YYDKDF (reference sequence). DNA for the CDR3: TGTGCCACCAGCAGAGATCTAGTCCAGAATGAGCAGTTCTTC. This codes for CATSRDLVQNEQFF. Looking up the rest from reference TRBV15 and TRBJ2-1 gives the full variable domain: DAMVIQNPRYQVTQFGKPVTLSCSQTLNHNVMYWYQQKSSQAPKLLFHYYDKDFNNEADTPDNFQSRRPNTSFCFLDIRSPGLGDTAMYLCATSRDLVQNEQFFGPGTRLTVL.

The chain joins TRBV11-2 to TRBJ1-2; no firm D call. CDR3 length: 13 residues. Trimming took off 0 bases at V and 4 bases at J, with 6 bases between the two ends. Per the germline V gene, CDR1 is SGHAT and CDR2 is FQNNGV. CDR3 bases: TGTGCCAGCAGCTTAGATCCATTCTATGGCTACACCTTC. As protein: CASSLDPFYGYTF.

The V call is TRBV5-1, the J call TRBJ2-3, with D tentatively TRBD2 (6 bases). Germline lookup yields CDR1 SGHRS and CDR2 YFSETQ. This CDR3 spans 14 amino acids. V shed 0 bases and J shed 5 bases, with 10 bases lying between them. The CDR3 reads CASSLGGAGDTQYF. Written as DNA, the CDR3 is TGCGCCAGCAGCTTGGGCGGGGCGGGAGATACGCAGTATTTT.

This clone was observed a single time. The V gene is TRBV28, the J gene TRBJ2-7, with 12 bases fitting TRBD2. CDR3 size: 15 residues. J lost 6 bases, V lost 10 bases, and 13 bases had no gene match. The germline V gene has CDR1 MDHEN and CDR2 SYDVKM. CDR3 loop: CATKYGLAGTGEQYF. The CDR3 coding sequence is TGTGCCACCAAATACGGACTAGCGGGAACGGGCGAGCAGTACTTC.

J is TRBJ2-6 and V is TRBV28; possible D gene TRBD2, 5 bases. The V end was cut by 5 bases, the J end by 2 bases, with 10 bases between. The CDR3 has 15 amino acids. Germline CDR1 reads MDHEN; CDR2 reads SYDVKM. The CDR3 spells CASSNLGAGANVLTF. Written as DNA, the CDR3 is TGTGCCAGCAGTAACCTCGGGGCTGGGGCCAACGTCCTGACTTTC.

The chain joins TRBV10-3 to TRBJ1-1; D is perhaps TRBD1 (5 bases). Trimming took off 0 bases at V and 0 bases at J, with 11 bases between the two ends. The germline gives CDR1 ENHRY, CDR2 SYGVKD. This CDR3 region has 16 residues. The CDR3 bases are TGTGCCATCAGTGAGTCGGAGGGGTCCATGAACACTGAAGCTTTCTTT. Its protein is CAISESEGSMNTEAFF.

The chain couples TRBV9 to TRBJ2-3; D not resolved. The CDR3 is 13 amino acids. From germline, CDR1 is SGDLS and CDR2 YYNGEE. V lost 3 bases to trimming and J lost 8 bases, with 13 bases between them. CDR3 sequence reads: CASSGNTGSTQYF. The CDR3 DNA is TGTGCCAGCAGCGGGAACACTGGGTCTACGCAGTATTTT.